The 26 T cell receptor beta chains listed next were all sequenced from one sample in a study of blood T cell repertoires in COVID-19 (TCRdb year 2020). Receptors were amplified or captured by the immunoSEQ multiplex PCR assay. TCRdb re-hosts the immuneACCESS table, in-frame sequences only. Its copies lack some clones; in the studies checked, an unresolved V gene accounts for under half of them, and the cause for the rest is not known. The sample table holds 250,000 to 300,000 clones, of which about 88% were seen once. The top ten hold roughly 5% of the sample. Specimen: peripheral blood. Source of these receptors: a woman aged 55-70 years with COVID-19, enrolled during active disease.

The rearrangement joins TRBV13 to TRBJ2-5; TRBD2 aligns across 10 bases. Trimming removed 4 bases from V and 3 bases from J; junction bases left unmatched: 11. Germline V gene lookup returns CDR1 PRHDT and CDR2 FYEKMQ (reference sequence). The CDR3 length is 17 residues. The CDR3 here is CASSSQRVAGGKETQYF. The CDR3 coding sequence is TGTGCCAGCAGCTCCCAGAGGGTAGCGGGAGGAAAAGAGACCCAGTACTTC. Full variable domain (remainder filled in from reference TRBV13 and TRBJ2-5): AAGVIQSPRHLIKEKRETATLKCYPIPRHDTVYWYQQGPGQDPQFLISFYEKMQSDKGSIPDRFSAQQFSDYHSELNMSSLELGDSALYFCASSSQRVAGGKETQYFGPGTRLLVL.

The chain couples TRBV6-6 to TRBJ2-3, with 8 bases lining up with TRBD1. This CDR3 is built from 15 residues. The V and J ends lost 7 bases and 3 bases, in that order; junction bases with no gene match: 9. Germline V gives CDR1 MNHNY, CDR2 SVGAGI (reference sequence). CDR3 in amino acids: CASTNQGARTDTQYF. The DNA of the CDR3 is TGTGCCAGCACCAACCAGGGGGCGAGGACAGATACGCAGTATTTT.

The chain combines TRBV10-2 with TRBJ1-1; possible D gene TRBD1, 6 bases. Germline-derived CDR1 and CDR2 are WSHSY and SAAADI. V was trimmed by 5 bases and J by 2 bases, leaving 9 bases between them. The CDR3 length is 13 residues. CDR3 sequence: CASSWTANTEAFF. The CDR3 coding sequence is TGCGCCAGCAGTTGGACAGCCAACACTGAAGCTTTCTTT.

The CDR3 spells CASSLEAGGDYNEQFF. The CDR3 nucleotides are TGCGCCAGCAGCTTGGAGGCGGGAGGGGACTACAATGAGCAGTTCTTC. The V call is TRBV5-1, the J call TRBJ2-1, with 9 bases aligning to TRBD2. After removal of 0 bases from V and 3 bases from J, the junction contained 4 bases not matched to a gene. CDR1 is SGHRS, CDR2 YFSETQ, per germline. The CDR3 has 16 residues. The whole variable domain, filled in from reference TRBV5-1 and TRBJ2-1, reads KAGVTQTPRYLIKTRGQQVTLSCSPISGHRSVSWYQQTPGQGLQFLFEYFSETQRNKGNFPGRFSGRQFSNSRSEMNVSTLELGDSALYLCASSLEAGGDYNEQFFGPGTRLTVL.

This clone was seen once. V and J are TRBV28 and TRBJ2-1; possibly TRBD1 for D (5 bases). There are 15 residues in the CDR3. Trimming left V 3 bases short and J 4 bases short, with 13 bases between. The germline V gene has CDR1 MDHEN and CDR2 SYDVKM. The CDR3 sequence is CASSLAQGEYNEQFF. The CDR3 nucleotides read TGTGCCAGCAGTTTGGCGCAGGGTGAATACAATGAGCAGTTCTTC.

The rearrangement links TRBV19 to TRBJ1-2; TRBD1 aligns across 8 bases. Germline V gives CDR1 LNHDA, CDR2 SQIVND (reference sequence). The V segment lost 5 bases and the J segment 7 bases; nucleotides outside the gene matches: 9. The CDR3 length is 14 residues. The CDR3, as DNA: TGTGCCAGTAGTGTCAAGACAGGGGTCGGTGGCTACACCTTC. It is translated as CASSVKTGVGGYTF.

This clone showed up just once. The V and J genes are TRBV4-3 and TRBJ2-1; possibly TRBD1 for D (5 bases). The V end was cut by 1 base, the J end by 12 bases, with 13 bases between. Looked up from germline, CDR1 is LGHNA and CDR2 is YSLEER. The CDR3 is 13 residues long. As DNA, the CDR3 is TGCGCCAGCAGCCAAGTTCGTCAGGGTTGGCAGTTCTTC. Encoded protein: CASSQVRQGWQFF.

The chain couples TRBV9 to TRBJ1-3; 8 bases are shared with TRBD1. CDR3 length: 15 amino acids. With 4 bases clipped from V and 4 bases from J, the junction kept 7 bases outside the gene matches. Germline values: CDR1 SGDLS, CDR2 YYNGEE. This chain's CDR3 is CASSSRQGRGNTIYF. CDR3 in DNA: TGTGCCAGCAGCTCTCGACAGGGGAGGGGAAACACCATATATTTT.

CDR3 in amino acids: CATVGGVSYEQYF. The CDR3 DNA reads TGTGCCACAGTCGGAGGGGTATCCTACGAGCAGTACTTC. The chain recombines TRBV19 with TRBJ2-7, with a weak D call TRBD2 (6 bases). V dropped 10 bases and J dropped 1 base, with 14 bases sitting between them. CDR3 size: 13 residues. Germline values: CDR1 LNHDA, CDR2 SQIVND (reference sequence).

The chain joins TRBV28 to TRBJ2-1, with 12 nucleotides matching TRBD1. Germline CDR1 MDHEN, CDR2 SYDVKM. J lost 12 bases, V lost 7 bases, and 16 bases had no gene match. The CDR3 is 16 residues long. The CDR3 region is CASTGWGQGAEYGQFF. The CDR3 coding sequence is TGTGCCAGCACTGGGTGGGGACAGGGGGCTGAGTACGGGCAGTTCTTC.

The CDR3 nucleotides are TGTGCCACCAGTGATAGAACTAGCGCGGGAGGAATGTACGAGCAGTACTTC. This encodes CATSDRTSAGGMYEQYF. The genes are TRBV24-1 and TRBJ2-7; TRBD2 aligns across 8 bases. The V segment lost 3 bases and the J segment 4 bases; nucleotides outside the gene matches: 13. Germline CDR1 is KGHDR and CDR2 is SFDVKD. This CDR3 comprises 17 residues.

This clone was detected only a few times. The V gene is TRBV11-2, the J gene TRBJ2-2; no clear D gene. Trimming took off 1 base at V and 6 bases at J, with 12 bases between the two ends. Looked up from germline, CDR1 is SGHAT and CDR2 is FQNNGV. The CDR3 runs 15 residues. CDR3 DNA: TGTGCCAGCAGCTTAGTGGTCTCCCCGGCCGGGGAGCTGTTTTTT. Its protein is CASSLVVSPAGELFF.

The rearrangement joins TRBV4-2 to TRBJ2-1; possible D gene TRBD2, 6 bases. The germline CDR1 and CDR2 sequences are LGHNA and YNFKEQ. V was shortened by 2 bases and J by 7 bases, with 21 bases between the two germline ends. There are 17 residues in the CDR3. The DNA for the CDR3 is TGTGCCAGCAGCCAATCTGGCGGGACCACATGGGGGAATGAGCAGTTCTTC. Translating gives CASSQSGGTTWGNEQFF.

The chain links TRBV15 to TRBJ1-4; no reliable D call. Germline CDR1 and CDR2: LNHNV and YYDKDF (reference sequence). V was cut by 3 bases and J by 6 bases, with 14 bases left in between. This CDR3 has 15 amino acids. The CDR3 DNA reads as TGTGCCACCAGCAGTTTGGGGATGGAGGATGAAAAACTGTTTTTT. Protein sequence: CATSSLGMEDEKLFF. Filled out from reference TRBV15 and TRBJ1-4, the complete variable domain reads DAMVIQNPRYQVTQFGKPVTLSCSQTLNHNVMYWYQQKSSQAPKLLFHYYDKDFNNEADTPDNFQSRRPNTSFCFLDIRSPGLGDTAMYLCATSSLGMEDEKLFFGSGTQLSVL.

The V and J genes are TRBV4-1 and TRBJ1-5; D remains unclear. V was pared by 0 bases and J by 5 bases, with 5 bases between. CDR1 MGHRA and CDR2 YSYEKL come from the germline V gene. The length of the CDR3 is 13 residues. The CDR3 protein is CASSQDVYQPQHF. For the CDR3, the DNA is TGCGCCAGCAGCCAAGATGTATATCAGCCCCAGCATTTT.

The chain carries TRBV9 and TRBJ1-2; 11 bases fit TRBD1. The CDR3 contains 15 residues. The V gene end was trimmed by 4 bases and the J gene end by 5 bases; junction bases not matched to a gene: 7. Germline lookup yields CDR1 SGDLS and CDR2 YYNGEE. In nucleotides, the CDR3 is TGTGCCAGCAGCTCAAGCCGGGACAGGGGGTATGGCTACACCTTC. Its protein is CASSSSRDRGYGYTF.

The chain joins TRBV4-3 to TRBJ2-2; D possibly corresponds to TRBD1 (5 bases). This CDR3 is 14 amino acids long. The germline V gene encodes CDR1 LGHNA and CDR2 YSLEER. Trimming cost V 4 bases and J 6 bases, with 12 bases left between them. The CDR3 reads CASSRGRGAGELFF. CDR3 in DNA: TGCGCCAGCAGCCGAGGTAGGGGCGCCGGGGAGCTGTTTTTT.

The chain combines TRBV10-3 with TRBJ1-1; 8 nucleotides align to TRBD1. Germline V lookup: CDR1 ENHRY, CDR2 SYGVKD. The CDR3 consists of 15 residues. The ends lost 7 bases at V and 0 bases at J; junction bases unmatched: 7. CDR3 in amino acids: CAIKGTGAMNTEAFF. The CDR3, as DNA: TGTGCCATCAAAGGGACAGGCGCTATGAACACTGAAGCTTTCTTT.

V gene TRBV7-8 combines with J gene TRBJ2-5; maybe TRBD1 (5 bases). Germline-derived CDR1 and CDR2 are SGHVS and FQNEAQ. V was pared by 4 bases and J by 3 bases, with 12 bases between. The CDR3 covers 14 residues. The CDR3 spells CASSYRNPKETQYF. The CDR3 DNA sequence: TGTGCCAGCAGCTACAGGAACCCAAAAGAGACCCAGTACTTC.

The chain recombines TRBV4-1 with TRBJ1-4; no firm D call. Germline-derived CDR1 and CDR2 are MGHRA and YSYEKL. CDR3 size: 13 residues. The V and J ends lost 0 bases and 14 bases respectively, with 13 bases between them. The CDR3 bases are TGCGCCAGCAGCCAAGAGCGGGAGCTTAAGCTGTTTTTT. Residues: CASSQERELKLFF.

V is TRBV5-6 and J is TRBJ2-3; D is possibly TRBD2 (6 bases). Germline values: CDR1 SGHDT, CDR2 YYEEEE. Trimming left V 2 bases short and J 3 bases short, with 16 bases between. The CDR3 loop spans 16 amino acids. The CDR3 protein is CASSFLTRRATDTQYF. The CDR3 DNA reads TGTGCCAGCAGCTTCCTGACTAGACGCGCGACAGATACGCAGTATTTT.

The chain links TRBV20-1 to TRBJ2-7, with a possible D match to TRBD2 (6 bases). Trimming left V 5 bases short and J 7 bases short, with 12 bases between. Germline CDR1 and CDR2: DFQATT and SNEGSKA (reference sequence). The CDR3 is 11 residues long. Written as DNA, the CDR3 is TGCAGTGCTCGGGGACTTGGGGAGCAGTACTTC. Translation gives CSARGLGEQYF.

The CDR3 loop reads CASSLAPLAGTTNEQFF. The CDR3 nucleotides read TGCGCCAGCAGCTTGGCCCCTCTAGCGGGAACTACCAATGAGCAGTTCTTC. This rearrangement joins TRBV5-1 to TRBJ2-1; TRBD2 aligns across 9 bases. Germline CDR1 is SGHRS and CDR2 is YFSETQ. This CDR3 is 17 amino acids long. V lost 0 bases to trimming and J lost 6 bases; unmatched junction nucleotides: 10.

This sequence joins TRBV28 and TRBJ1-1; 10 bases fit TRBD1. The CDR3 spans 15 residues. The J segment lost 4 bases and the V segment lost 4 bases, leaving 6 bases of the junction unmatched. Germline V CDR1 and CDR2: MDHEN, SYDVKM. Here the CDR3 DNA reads TGTGCCAGCAGTTCGACAGGGGGCGTCTCCACTGAAGCTTTCTTT. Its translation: CASSSTGGVSTEAFF. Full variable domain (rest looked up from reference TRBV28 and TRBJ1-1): DVKVTQSSRYLVKRTGEKVFLECVQDMDHENMFWYRQDPGLGLRLIYFSYDVKMKEKGDIPEGYSVSREKKERFSLILESASTNQTSMYLCASSSTGGVSTEAFFGQGTRLTVV.

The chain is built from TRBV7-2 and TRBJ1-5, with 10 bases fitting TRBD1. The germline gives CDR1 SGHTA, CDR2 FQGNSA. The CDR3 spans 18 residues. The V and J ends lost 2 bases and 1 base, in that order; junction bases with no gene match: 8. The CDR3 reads CASSLLPGTGVSNQPQHF. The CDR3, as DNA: TGTGCCAGCAGCTTACTACCAGGGACAGGGGTGAGCAATCAGCCCCAGCATTTT.

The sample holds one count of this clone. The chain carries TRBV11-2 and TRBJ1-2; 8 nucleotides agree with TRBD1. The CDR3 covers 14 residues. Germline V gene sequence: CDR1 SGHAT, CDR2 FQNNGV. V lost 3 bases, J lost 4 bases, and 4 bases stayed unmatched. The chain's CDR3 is CASSLDRESYGYTF. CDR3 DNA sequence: TGTGCCAGCAGCTTGGACAGGGAAAGCTATGGCTACACCTTC.